Presented here are 11 T cell receptor beta chains from one specimen sequenced in a study of cytomegalovirus exposure and HLA in healthy donors. Clones were sequenced by immunoSEQ multiplex PCR, and TCRdb holds only the in-frame ones, with some missing. The sample includes 160,000 or so clones, about nine tenths of them seen just once. The source material was PBMCs. The receptors were sampled from a man in his late teens or twenties in good health and CMV-seropositive.

The rearrangement joins TRBV6-5 to TRBJ1-2; 10 bases align to TRBD1. The germline CDR1 and CDR2 sequences are MNHEY and SVGAGI. This CDR3 spans 16 amino acids. Trimming at V came to 0 bases and at J to 8 bases, leaving 9 bases not matched to a gene. The CDR3 DNA reads as TGTGCCAGCAGTTACTCCGAGGGGACAGGGGCTAGGGGCTACACCTTC. Encoded protein: CASSYSEGTGARGYTF.

J is TRBJ2-7 and V is TRBV9, with 8 bases that match TRBD1. Per germline, CDR1 SGDLS and CDR2 YYNGEE. This CDR3 spans 15 amino acids. Unmatched junction bases numbered 10, after V lost 3 bases and J lost 5 bases. CDR3 amino acids: CASSASDRGLDEQYF. The CDR3 DNA follows: TGTGCCAGCAGCGCCTCAGACAGGGGCCTTGACGAGCAGTACTTC.

This chain connects TRBV9 to TRBJ2-3; 8 bases are shared with TRBD1. Trimming cost V 4 bases and J 3 bases; bases outside gene matches: 7. Germline CDR1 SGDLS, CDR2 YYNGEE. This CDR3 has 15 residues. The CDR3 DNA follows: TGTGCCAGCAGCACCCAGGGGGCGGGGACAGATACGCAGTATTTT. Translation: CASSTQGAGTDTQYF.

The rearrangement links TRBV5-1 to TRBJ2-7; D might be TRBD1 (5 bases). Germline assignment: CDR1 SGHRS and CDR2 YFSETQ. The length of the CDR3 is 13 residues. The V end lost 5 bases, the J end lost 3 bases, and 12 bases lay between the germline ends. The CDR3 is CASRPTVFYEQYF. The CDR3 DNA reads as TGCGCCAGCAGACCGACAGTATTCTACGAGCAGTACTTC. Full variable domain (rest looked up from reference TRBV5-1 and TRBJ2-7): KAGVTQTPRYLIKTRGQQVTLSCSPISGHRSVSWYQQTPGQGLQFLFEYFSETQRNKGNFPGRFSGRQFSNSRSEMNVSTLELGDSALYLCASRPTVFYEQYFGPGTRLTVT.

The CDR3 loop is CASSQGRTSRETQYF. The CDR3 DNA reads as TGCGCCAGCAGCCAAGGAAGGACTAGCAGGGAGACCCAGTACTTC. The chain recombines TRBV4-1 with TRBJ2-5, with 8 nucleotides matching TRBD2. V shed 1 base, J shed 5 bases, and the junction held 6 bases outside the gene matches. Germline values: CDR1 MGHRA, CDR2 YSYEKL. The CDR3 has 15 amino acids.

The chain links TRBV9 to TRBJ2-1, with a possible D match to TRBD1 (6 bases). The V gene's germline CDR1 is SGDLS and CDR2 YYNGEE. V was clipped by 4 bases and J by 5 bases, with 16 bases between them. This CDR3 is built from 15 residues. This CDR3 is CASSPRTVTHNEQFF. CDR3 nucleotides: TGTGCCAGCAGCCCCCGGACAGTGACCCACAATGAGCAGTTCTTC.

The rearrangement uses TRBV2 and TRBJ2-1; perhaps TRBD1 as D (5 bases). The CDR3 sequence is 14 residues long. Germline V gene sequence: CDR1 SNHLY, CDR2 FYNNEI. V gave up 3 bases and J gave up 6 bases, with 12 bases separating them. Here the CDR3 reads CASSDGQVVNEQFF. CDR3 coding DNA: TGTGCCAGCAGTGATGGACAAGTGGTCAATGAGCAGTTCTTC.

The chain uses TRBV7-9 and TRBJ2-1, with D unresolved. Trimming removed 3 bases from V and 7 bases from J, with 7 bases in between. Germline lookup yields CDR1 SEHNR and CDR2 FQNEAQ (reference sequence). This CDR3 region has 12 residues. CDR3: CASSFPLNEQFF. CDR3 in DNA: TGTGCCAGCAGCTTCCCTTTGAATGAGCAGTTCTTC.

The chain couples TRBV9 to TRBJ2-2, with TRBD1 identical over 9 bases. The germline CDR1 and CDR2 sequences are SGDLS and YYNGEE. The CDR3 extends over 17 amino acids. The ends lost 1 base at V and 2 bases at J; junction bases unmatched: 6. The CDR3: CASSVPRTGVNTGELFF. As DNA, the CDR3 is TGTGCCAGCAGCGTACCCCGGACAGGGGTTAACACCGGGGAGCTGTTTTTT.

This chain connects TRBV7-6 to TRBJ2-7; D is unresolved. The CDR3 consists of 13 residues. V lost 3 bases, J lost 6 bases, and 12 bases lay in between. CDR1 is SGHVS, CDR2 FNYEAQ, per germline. DNA of the CDR3: TGTGCCAGCAGCTTCACAGTAGTCAGCGAGCAGTACTTC. Translating it yields CASSFTVVSEQYF.

The rearrangement joins TRBV4-3 to TRBJ2-3; a possible D gene is TRBD2 (5 bases). Germline V CDR1 and CDR2: LGHNA, YSLEER. Trimming took off 2 bases at V and 0 bases at J, with 12 bases between the two ends. The CDR3 extends over 16 amino acids. The CDR3 spells CASSQMSGLSTDTQYF. The DNA for the CDR3 is TGCGCCAGCAGCCAAATGAGCGGCCTAAGCACAGATACGCAGTATTTT.